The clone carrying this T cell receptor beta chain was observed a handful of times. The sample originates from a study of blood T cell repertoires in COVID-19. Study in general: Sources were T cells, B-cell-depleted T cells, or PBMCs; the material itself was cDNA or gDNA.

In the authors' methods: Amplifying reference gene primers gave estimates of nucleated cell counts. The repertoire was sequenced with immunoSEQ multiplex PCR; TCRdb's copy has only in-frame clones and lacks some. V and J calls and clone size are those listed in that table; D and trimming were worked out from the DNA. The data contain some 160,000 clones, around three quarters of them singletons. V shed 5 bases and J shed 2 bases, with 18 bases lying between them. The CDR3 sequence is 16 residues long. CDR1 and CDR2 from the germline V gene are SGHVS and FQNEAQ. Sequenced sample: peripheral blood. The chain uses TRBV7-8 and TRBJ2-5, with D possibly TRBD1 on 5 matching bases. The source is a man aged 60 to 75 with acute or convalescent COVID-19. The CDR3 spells CASSQRQRTNQETQYF. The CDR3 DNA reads TGTGCCAGCAGCCAACGCCAGAGGACAAATCAAGAGACCCAGTACTTC.